This TCR beta chain was sequenced during a study of long-term antiretroviral therapy in people with HIV. Study-wide context: Earliest sampling preceded the 2015 immediate-ART recommendation by about a decade. Findings of the study overall: Older ART regimens were possibly in use when the blood was collected between about 2003 and 2017.

Sampling of each donor yielded at least one pre-ART PBMC sample and at least two post-ART PBMC samples. The germline CDR1 and CDR2 sequences are MNHEY and SMNVEV (reference sequence). With V trimmed by 3 bases and J by 9 bases, 7 bases remained unmatched. The CDR3 is 13 residues long. Version v3.0 of the immunoSEQ assay was performed at survey level. Clones were sequenced by immunoSEQ multiplex PCR, and TCRdb holds only the in-frame ones, with some missing. The sample lists 20,000 or so clones, around 83% occurring once. Of note for this clone: Its antigen is still unknown.

J is TRBJ1-2 and V is TRBV27, with TRBD1 matching 7 bases. This receptor was taken from a woman aged 25-40 years with HIV. The sample in question was unsorted PBMCs, obtained 0.2 years after starting antiretroviral therapy. CDR3 DNA: TGTGCCAGCAGTTTGTCGGTACAGGGGAGCTACACCTTC. Its translation is CASSLSVQGSYTF.